This is a list of T cell receptor beta chains from one sample in a study of shared clonotypes between healthy human individuals. Profiled with immunoSEQ multiplex PCR; TCRdb holds only in-frame clones, not every one. The table shows around 1.9 million clones, with 93% occurring only once. Input material: naive CD8+ T cells from PBMCs. These TCRs come from a young man in good health. Some clones in this sample may be carry-over from other donors' samples. Each CDR3 is given with its conserved first and last residue. A D gene is named only where the DNA matches it firmly. Clone sizes are given selectively: once, few, many, or a class where the clone is expanded.

j_call d_call clone_size v_call cdr3_aa cdr3_nt
TRBJ2-3 TRBD2 . TRBV7-9 CASSGGDFTDTQYF TGTGCCAGCTCGGGGGGGGACTTCACAGATACGCAGTATTTT
TRBJ2-5 . . TRBV30 CAWSQPKLTLKETQYF TGTGCCTGGAGCCAACCAAAATTGACTCTCAAAGAGACCCAGTACTTC
TRBJ2-7 . . TRBV11-2 CASSLDWAASYEQYF TGTGCCAGCAGCTTAGATTGGGCAGCCTCCTACGAGCAGTACTTC
TRBJ2-7 . few TRBV27 CASSLSGEPGLYF TGTGCCAGCAGTTTATCGGGAGAGCCTGGACTGTACTTC
TRBJ2-2 . few TRBV7-9 CASSDIIQGDTGELFF TGTGCCAGCAGCGACATTATACAGGGTGACACCGGGGAGCTGTTTTTT
TRBJ1-1 . . TRBV28 CAIGRVGGAGEAFF TGTGCCATAGGGCGGGTTGGTGGTGCCGGTGAAGCTTTCTTT
TRBJ2-7 . . TRBV6-5 CASSSGARRDEQYF TGTGCCAGCAGTTCCGGGGCACGTCGGGACGAGCAGTACTTC
TRBJ2-7 TRBD1 . TRBV11-2 CASSYFRGQNAYEQYF TGTGCCAGCAGCTATTTTCGGGGACAGAATGCCTACGAGCAGTACTTC
TRBJ2-7 . . TRBV5-8 CASSPMGYEQYF TGTGCCAGCAGCCCTATGGGGTACGAGCAGTACTTC
TRBJ1-2 TRBD1 . TRBV28 CASSRDGQGVYGYTF TGTGCCAGCAGTCGGGACGGACAGGGGGTCTATGGCTACACCTTC
TRBJ2-3 . . TRBV29-1 CSVEGRTDTQYF TGCAGCGTTGAAGGCCGCACAGATACGCAGTATTTT
TRBJ2-5 TRBD2 . TRBV14 CASSPRQPIAGQETQYF TGTGCCAGCAGCCCACGCCAACCAATAGCGGGACAAGAGACCCAGTACTTC
TRBJ2-3 TRBD2 . TRBV11-2 CASSLGGTSTDTQYF TGTGCCAGCAGCTTGGGAGGGACTAGCACAGATACGCAGTATTTT
TRBJ1-1 . . TRBV13 CASSFQGQREAFF TGTGCCAGCAGCTTTCAGGGGCAGAGGGAAGCTTTCTTT
TRBJ1-2 TRBD1 . TRBV7-8 CASSTRTGGLTGGYTF TGTGCCAGCAGCACCCGGACAGGGGGATTGACGGGGGGCTACACCTTC
TRBJ2-7 . . TRBV6-6 CASSYSSGADEQYF TGTGCCAGCAGTTACTCATCAGGGGCGGACGAGCAGTACTTC
TRBJ2-1 . . TRBV7-8 CASSLGLIGGDSYNEQFF TGTGCCAGCAGCTTAGGTCTTATCGGGGGTGACTCCTACAATGAGCAGTTCTTC
TRBJ2-2 . . TRBV28 CASSRGAQNTGELFF TGTGCCAGCAGCCGGGGGGCCCAGAACACCGGGGAGCTGTTTTTT
TRBJ1-3 . . TRBV9 CASSVGESGNTIYF TGTGCCAGCAGCGTAGGGGAGAGTGGAAACACCATATATTTT
TRBJ2-6 . . TRBV27 CASGRRGYTSGANVLTF TGTGCCAGCGGGAGGCGAGGGTACACCTCTGGGGCCAACGTCCTGACTTTC
TRBJ2-3 . . TRBV6-5 CAARQRAVTDTQYF TGTGCCGCCCGCCAGCGGGCCGTCACAGATACGCAGTATTTT
TRBJ2-2 . . TRBV7-9 CASSSNGRNTGELFF TGTGCCAGCAGCTCCAACGGGAGGAACACCGGGGAGCTGTTTTTT
TRBJ1-1 . . TRBV11-2 CASSLGRGSGSAEAFF TGTGCCAGCAGCTTAGGTCGGGGTTCTGGATCTGCTGAAGCTTTCTTT
TRBJ2-6 TRBD2 . TRBV10-3 CAISVWREFSGANVLTF TGTGCCATCAGTGTCTGGCGGGAGTTCTCTGGGGCCAACGTCCTGACTTTC
TRBJ1-1 . few TRBV27 CASSTTENTEAFF TGTGCCAGCAGTACGACAGAGAACACTGAAGCTTTCTTT
TRBJ2-7 TRBD2 . TRBV7-9 CASIETSVTYEQYF TGTGCCAGCATCGAGACTAGCGTTACCTACGAGCAGTACTTC
TRBJ2-1 . . TRBV4-1 CASSQDGLSRSSYNEQFF TGCGCCAGCAGCCAAGATGGGTTAAGCCGGAGCTCCTACAATGAGCAGTTCTTC
TRBJ2-2 TRBD1 few TRBV27 CASSFLRTGNTGELFF TGTGCCAGCAGCTTCCTTAGGACAGGGAACACCGGGGAGCTGTTTTTT
TRBJ2-2 TRBD1 . TRBV7-9 CASPRQGTNTGELFF TGTGCCAGCCCCCGACAGGGAACGAACACCGGGGAGCTGTTTTTT
TRBJ1-4 . . TRBV6-1 CAERDTDNEKLFF TGTGCCGAACGGGACACTGATAATGAAAAACTGTTTTTT
TRBJ2-7 TRBD1 . TRBV19 CASSIGQGRSYEQYF TGTGCCAGTAGTATAGGACAGGGGCGTAGTTACGAGCAGTACTTC
TRBJ2-2 TRBD1 once TRBV9 CASSERQGARTGELFF TGTGCCAGCAGCGAAAGACAGGGGGCGCGCACCGGGGAGCTGTTTTTT
TRBJ2-7 TRBD1 . TRBV27 CASSTLTGVDEQYF TGTGCCAGCAGTACCCTCACAGGGGTGGACGAGCAGTACTTC
TRBJ2-2 TRBD1 . TRBV29-1 CSARGATGGTGELFF TGCAGCGCCCGGGGTGCGACAGGGGGTACCGGGGAGCTGTTTTTT
TRBJ1-1 . once TRBV7-9 CASSPKPGGQYTEAFF TGTGCCAGCAGCCCCAAGCCGGGAGGTCAGTACACTGAAGCTTTCTTT
TRBJ2-7 . . TRBV10-3 CAISSEGPYEQYF TGTGCCATCAGTAGCGAGGGGCCCTACGAGCAGTACTTC
TRBJ1-1 TRBD1 . TRBV5-5 CASGTGVTEAFF TGTGCCAGCGGAACAGGGGTCACTGAAGCTTTCTTT
TRBJ2-3 . . TRBV28 CASKEPTRATDTQYF TGTGCCAGCAAGGAGCCTACTAGGGCCACAGATACGCAGTATTTT
TRBJ1-2 . . TRBV15 CATSRNLNGYTF TGTGCCACCAGCAGGAACCTGAATGGCTACACCTTC
TRBJ1-5 . . TRBV6-6 CASSYSGPRSNQPQHF TGTGCCAGCAGTTACTCGGGGCCTCGATCAAATCAGCCCCAGCATTTT
TRBJ1-5 . . TRBV7-8 CASSTWAGGNQPQHF TGTGCCAGCTCAACCTGGGCGGGTGGCAATCAGCCCCAGCATTTT
TRBJ2-7 . . TRBV27 CASSQLSEGYEQYF TGTGCCAGCAGTCAACTTTCGGAGGGCTACGAGCAGTACTTC
TRBJ2-1 . . TRBV7-3 CASSLYTGSSYNEQFF TGTGCCAGCAGCTTATATACCGGGAGCTCCTACAATGAGCAGTTCTTC
TRBJ1-5 . . TRBV15 CATSPSYSNQPQHF TGTGCCACCAGCCCGTCCTATAGCAATCAGCCCCAGCATTTT
TRBJ1-4 . . TRBV6-5 CASSYTAWDEKLFF TGTGCCAGCAGTTACACGGCCTGGGATGAAAAACTGTTTTTT
TRBJ2-3 . . TRBV9 CASSALKGGGSPLSTDTQYF TGTGCCAGCAGCGCGCTTAAGGGGGGCGGGAGCCCCTTGAGCACAGATACGCAGTATTTT
TRBJ2-6 . . TRBV14 CASSQEYGANVLTF TGTGCCAGCAGCCAAGAATATGGGGCCAACGTCCTGACTTTC
TRBJ2-7 TRBD1 . TRBV27 CASSSRTGEAYEQYF TGTGCCAGCAGTTCTCGGACAGGGGAGGCCTACGAGCAGTACTTC